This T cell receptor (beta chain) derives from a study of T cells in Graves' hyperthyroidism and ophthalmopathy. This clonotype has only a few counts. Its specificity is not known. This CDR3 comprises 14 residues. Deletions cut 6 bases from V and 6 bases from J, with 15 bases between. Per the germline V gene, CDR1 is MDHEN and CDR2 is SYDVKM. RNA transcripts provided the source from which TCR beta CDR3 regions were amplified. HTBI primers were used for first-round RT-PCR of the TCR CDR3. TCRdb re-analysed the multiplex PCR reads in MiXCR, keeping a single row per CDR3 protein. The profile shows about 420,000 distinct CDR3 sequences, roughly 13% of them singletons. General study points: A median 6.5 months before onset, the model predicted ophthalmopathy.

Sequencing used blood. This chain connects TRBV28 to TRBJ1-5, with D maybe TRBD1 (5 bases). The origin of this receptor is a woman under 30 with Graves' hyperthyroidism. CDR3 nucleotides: TGTGCCAGCAGCCTCTTAGCAGGGTTTCAGCCCCAGCATTTT. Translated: CASSLLAGFQPQHF.